These 14 T cell receptor beta chains share one sample of origin, sequenced in a study of cytomegalovirus exposure and HLA in healthy donors. TCRdb's copy holds only in-frame clones and misses some; the assay was immunoSEQ multiplex PCR. This table has about 170,000 clones, about 87% appearing once. Sequences were obtained from PBMCs. Every receptor here comes from a woman in her thirties in good health and CMV-seronegative.

V usage is TRBV2 and J usage is TRBJ2-1, with 11 bases that match TRBD1. Germline CDR1 and CDR2: SNHLY and FYNNEI. The CDR3 is made up of 15 amino acids. With 4 bases clipped from V and 9 bases from J, the junction kept 8 bases outside the gene matches. For the CDR3, the DNA is TGTGCCAGCAGTGCGGGGACAGGGGGAGTGGGTGAGCAGTTCTTC. This codes for CASSAGTGGVGEQFF.

The chain uses TRBV29-1 and TRBJ2-1; 9 bases map to TRBD1. The CDR3 length is 17 residues. Germline values: CDR1 SQVTM, CDR2 ANQGSEA. Losses at the gene ends were 0 bases for V and 4 bases for J; bases not matched to a gene: 10. DNA of the CDR3: TGCAGCGTTGAAGAGACCCCGGGACAGGGAATTTACAATGAGCAGTTCTTC. Protein: CSVEETPGQGIYNEQFF.

V gene TRBV6-5 combines with J gene TRBJ2-1, with 8 bases identical to TRBD2. CDR1 is MNHEY, CDR2 SVGAGI, per germline. The CDR3 loop spans 16 amino acids. Trimming at V came to 0 bases and at J to 8 bases, leaving 9 bases not matched to a gene. The CDR3 here is CASSYSRGGPAHEQFF. DNA for the CDR3: TGTGCCAGCAGTTACTCGCGCGGGGGGCCAGCCCATGAGCAGTTCTTC.

This clone was detected once. This chain uses TRBV2 with TRBJ2-1, with a tentative D call TRBD1 (5 bases). The germline V gene has CDR1 SNHLY and CDR2 FYNNEI. The ends were cut back, 1 base at V and 8 bases at J, with 9 bases in the middle. The length of the CDR3 is 13 residues. CDR3: CASSEDWGDEQFF. The CDR3 DNA reads as TGTGCCAGCAGTGAAGATTGGGGCGATGAGCAGTTCTTC.

The chain employs TRBV5-6 and TRBJ1-4; TRBD1 agrees at 7 bases. Trimming at V came to 7 bases and at J to 4 bases, leaving 4 bases not matched to a gene. Germline V gene sequence: CDR1 SGHDT, CDR2 YYEEEE. The CDR3 spans 13 residues. The CDR3 DNA follows: TGTGCCAGCCGGGACAGTATTAATGAAAAACTGTTTTTT. Its translation is CASRDSINEKLFF.

The chain uses TRBV4-2 and TRBJ2-2, with D perhaps TRBD2 (6 bases). The V and J ends lost 4 bases and 4 bases respectively, with 10 bases between them. This CDR3 spans 14 amino acids. CDR1 and CDR2 from the germline V gene are LGHNA and YNFKEQ. The CDR3 loop is CASSPAGPTGELFF. CDR3 in DNA: TGTGCCAGCAGCCCCGCGGGACCCACCGGGGAGCTGTTTTTT.

The chain has TRBV9 and TRBJ2-3; D not certain. Germline V gene lookup returns CDR1 SGDLS and CDR2 YYNGEE. Trimming took off 0 bases at V and 2 bases at J, with 7 bases between the two ends. This CDR3 contains 14 residues. The CDR3 bases are TGTGCCAGCAGCGTAGGTCTCTCCACAGATACGCAGTATTTT. Encoded protein: CASSVGLSTDTQYF.

V is TRBV19 and J is TRBJ1-5; D call uncertain. Germline lookup yields CDR1 LNHDA and CDR2 SQIVND (reference sequence). The V end was cut by 3 bases, the J end by 1 base, with 10 bases between. CDR3 length: 15 residues. CDR3 sequence (DNA): TGTGCCAGTAGTATTTGGGCTCCCAGCAATCAGCCCCAGCATTTT. This codes for CASSIWAPSNQPQHF.

Ten or more counts support this clone. The rearrangement joins TRBV5-1 to TRBJ2-7; the match to TRBD2 covers 12 bases. After removal of 0 bases from V and 6 bases from J, the junction contained 1 base not matched to a gene. The CDR3 covers 14 residues. Germline V gene data show CDR1 as SGHRS and CDR2 as YFSETQ. CDR3 in amino acids: CASSLGLAGAEQYF. The CDR3 bases are TGCGCCAGCAGCTTGGGACTAGCGGGGGCCGAGCAGTACTTC. The entire variable domain, with the rest obtained from reference TRBV5-1 and TRBJ2-7, is as follows: KAGVTQTPRYLIKTRGQQVTLSCSPISGHRSVSWYQQTPGQGLQFLFEYFSETQRNKGNFPGRFSGRQFSNSRSEMNVSTLELGDSALYLCASSLGLAGAEQYFGPGTRLTVT.

This clone was seen a single time. This chain links TRBV27 with TRBJ1-1; TRBD1 matches at 7 bases. CDR3 length: 15 residues. V dropped 6 bases and J dropped 0; count of bases not matched to a gene: 7. Germline values: CDR1 MNHEY, CDR2 SMNVEV (reference sequence). The DNA of the CDR3 is TGTGCCAGCAGCTTGATAGGGGGCATGAACACTGAAGCTTTCTTT. Its translation is CASSLIGGMNTEAFF.

V usage is TRBV6-6 and J usage is TRBJ1-2; TRBD1 might be the D (5 bases). CDR3 length equals 15 residues. Germline V gives CDR1 MNHNY, CDR2 SVGAGI (reference sequence). Trimming took off 0 bases at V and 5 bases at J, with 13 bases between the two ends. The CDR3 nucleotides are TGTGCCAGCAGTTACTCGGGAGGGGTAGGATATGGCTACACCTTC. Protein product: CASSYSGGVGYGYTF.

This clone was picked up one time. V gene TRBV30 combines with J gene TRBJ2-7; D is undetermined. This CDR3 contains 12 residues. V was trimmed by 4 bases and J by 2 bases, leaving 9 bases between them. The germline CDR1 and CDR2 sequences are GTSNPN and SVGIG (reference sequence). The CDR3 reads CAWTSGAYEQYF. In DNA, the CDR3 is TGTGCCTGGACTAGTGGTGCCTACGAGCAGTACTTC.

The rearrangement uses TRBV11-2 and TRBJ2-1, with 10 bases fitting TRBD2. This CDR3 region has 16 residues. The junction had 4 bases not matched to a gene; V was cut back by 1 base and J by 4 bases. Germline V gene data show CDR1 as SGHAT and CDR2 as FQNNGV. The CDR3 protein is CASSLGLAGAYNEQFF. CDR3 bases: TGTGCCAGCAGCTTAGGGCTAGCGGGGGCGTACAATGAGCAGTTCTTC.

The chain couples TRBV6-5 to TRBJ1-4; tentative D call: TRBD1 (6 bases). With 4 bases removed from V and 4 bases from J, the gap between germline ends came to 10 bases. The CDR3 runs 14 residues. Germline assignment: CDR1 MNHEY and CDR2 SVGAGI. The CDR3 DNA follows: TGTGCCAGCAGTTTGCAGGGGTTTAATGAAAAACTGTTTTTT. Translation: CASSLQGFNEKLFF.